This TCR beta chain was recovered during a study of T cell changes during pregnancy in multiple sclerosis (dated by TCRdb to the late 2010s). In the study overall: The study examined how the T cell repertoire changed over the course of pregnancy in women with multiple sclerosis.

Its CDR3 holds 17 amino acids, cysteine through phenylalanine. The kept DNA is CDR3 alone, 51 bases in frame from the first base. CDR1 and CDR2, looked up from the germline V gene (reference sequence), are MNHEY and SMNVEV. V is cut back by 4 bases and J by 4 bases, with 12 bases in the junction unmatched. A note on this clone: This clone's antigen is unknown. Per-base qualities were not stored, and no clone one base away is much larger.

Libraries were constructed by the immunoSEQ multiplex PCR assay. In its TCRdb copy, this immuneACCESS table keeps in-frame sequences only and misses some clones. Where compared with another copy, unresolved V genes explain less than half of these, and the others have no known cause. Recorded for this sample are about 28,000 clones; around nine tenths of them occurred a single time. About 0.5% of the sample is in the top ten clones. Sequences were derived from CD4+ T cells from peripheral blood mononuclear cells, sampled in the first trimester of pregnancy. Recombination joined TRBV27 with TRBJ2-7, with 11 bases aligning to TRBD2. The sequence was collected from a female donor in good health, enrolled as a control in a pregnancy study. The CDR3 in this case is CASSSLLGSGRGYEQYF. In nucleotides, the sequence is TGTGCCAGCAGTTCCCTCCTTGGTAGCGGGAGGGGTTACGAGCAGTACTTC.